Shown below are 5 T cell receptor beta chains from a single sample sequenced in a study of kidney transplant recipient with SARS-CoV-2 infection. TCRdb reprocessed the reads with MiXCR, giving one entry per CDR3 protein. The repertoire has fewer than 250,000 distinct CDR3 sequences, more than 25% of them found once; the top ten carry under 9.5%. The source material was a blood sample, sampled at baseline and on roughly day 110 from a kidney transplant recipient. The receptors shown here come from a male patient aged 25-45 years who had COVID-19 and was a kidney transplant recipient. Some T cells may have originated in the graft donor.

This clonotype has just a few counts. V is TRBV4-2 and J is TRBJ2-3; 8 bases match TRBD2. The CDR3 is 15 residues long. V was clipped by 4 bases and J by 4 bases; unmatched bases: 7. CDR1 LGHNA and CDR2 YNFKEQ come from the germline V gene. The CDR3 region has the DNA TGTGCCAGCAGCCGAGGGACTAGTAGCGCAGATACGCAGTATTTT. Protein: CASSRGTSSADTQYF.

Comments on this clonotype: This may be a read error, as it is one base from a much larger clone. The genes are TRBV6-5 and TRBJ1-5; unclear D gene. V was trimmed by 9 bases and J by 7 bases, leaving 13 bases between them. This CDR3 comprises 12 residues. Germline values: CDR1 MNHEY, CDR2 SVGAGI. CDR3 loop: CASRQANQPQHF. Here the CDR3 DNA reads TGTGCCAGTAGGCAGGCGAACCAGCCCCAGCATTTT.

This chain uses TRBV7-6 with TRBJ2-2; TRBD2 agrees at 8 bases. The CDR3 has 17 amino acids. Losses at the gene ends were 10 bases for V and 3 bases for J; bases not matched to a gene: 16. Germline V gene sequence: CDR1 SGHVS, CDR2 FNYEAQ. CDR3 region: CATKKNGGAGYTGELFF. CDR3 nucleotide sequence: TGTGCCACCAAGAAAAACGGGGGGGCCGGGTACACCGGGGAGCTGTTTTTT.

This clonotype was picked up one time. A single base separates this from a much larger clone, so it may be a read error. The gene calls are TRBV2 and TRBJ2-1; no definite D call. V was trimmed by 6 bases and J by 3 bases, leaving 9 bases between them. The CDR3 sequence is 13 residues long. CDR1 and CDR2 (germline): SNHLY, FYNNEI. In DNA, the CDR3 is TGTGCCAGCAGCGACCCGGACTACAATGAGCAGTTCTTC. Residues: CASSDPDYNEQFF.

Worth noting for this clonotype: A much larger clone sits a single nucleotide away, making a read error possible. The rearrangement uses TRBV20-1 and TRBJ2-7, with D unclear. CDR1 and CDR2 (germline): DFQATT, SNEGSKA (reference sequence). V dropped 5 bases and J dropped 6 bases, with 17 bases sitting between them. This CDR3 region has 13 residues. Here the CDR3 DNA reads TGCAGTGCTTATTCGAACACCTTAGGCGAGCAGTACTTC. It translates to CSAYSNTLGEQYF.